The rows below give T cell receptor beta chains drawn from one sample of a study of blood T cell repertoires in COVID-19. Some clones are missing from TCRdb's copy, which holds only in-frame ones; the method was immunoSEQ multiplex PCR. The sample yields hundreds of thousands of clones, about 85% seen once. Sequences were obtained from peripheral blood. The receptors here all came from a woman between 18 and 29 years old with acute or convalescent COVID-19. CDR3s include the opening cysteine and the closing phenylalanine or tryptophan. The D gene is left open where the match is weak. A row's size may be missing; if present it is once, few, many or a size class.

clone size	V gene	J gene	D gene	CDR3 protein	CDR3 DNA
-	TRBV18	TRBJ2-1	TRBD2	CASSPQRLAGDEQFF	TGTGCCAGCTCACCTCAGAGACTAGCGGGGGATGAGCAGTTCTTC
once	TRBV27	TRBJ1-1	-	CASSFGGSEAFF	TGTGCCAGCAGCTTCGGGGGGTCTGAAGCTTTCTTT
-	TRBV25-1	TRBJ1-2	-	CASSNNRDGYTF	TGTGCCAGCAGTAACAACAGGGATGGCTACACCTTC
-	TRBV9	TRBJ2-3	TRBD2	CASSPRLAATDTQYF	TGTGCCAGCAGCCCCCGACTAGCAGCCACAGATACGCAGTATTTT
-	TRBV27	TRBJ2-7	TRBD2	CASSHGLAGGYEQYF	TGTGCCAGCAGTCACGGACTAGCGGGAGGCTACGAGCAGTACTTC
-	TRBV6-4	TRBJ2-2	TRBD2	CASSELAGPSGGELFF	TGTGCCAGCAGTGAACTAGCGGGGCCGTCTGGCGGGGAGCTGTTTTTT
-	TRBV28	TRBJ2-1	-	CASSLAQTSINEQFF	TGTGCCAGCAGTTTGGCCCAAACTAGTATCAATGAGCAGTTCTTC
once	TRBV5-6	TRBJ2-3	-	CASTMTATDTQYF	TGTGCCAGCACCATGACAGCTACAGATACGCAGTATTTT
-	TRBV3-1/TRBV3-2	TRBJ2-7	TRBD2	CASSQISGTSGRRPYEQYF	TGTGCCAGCAGCCAGATCTCCGGGACTAGCGGGAGGCGACCCTACGAGCAGTACTTC
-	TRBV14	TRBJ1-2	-	CASSQTGGGYTF	TGTGCCAGCAGCCAAACCGGGGGTGGCTACACCTTC
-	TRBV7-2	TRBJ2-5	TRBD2	CASSLELAEETQYF	TGTGCCAGCAGCTTAGAGCTAGCGGAAGAGACCCAGTACTTC
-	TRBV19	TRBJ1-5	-	CASSIDLFNQPQHF	TGTGCCAGTAGTATAGATCTTTTCAATCAGCCCCAGCATTTT
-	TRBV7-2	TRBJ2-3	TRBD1	CASSPGGRTDTQYF	TGTGCCAGCAGCCCAGGGGGCCGCACAGATACGCAGTATTTT
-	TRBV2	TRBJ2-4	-	CASSVGTRGDIQYF	TGTGCCAGCAGCGTAGGGACCAGGGGGGACATTCAGTACTTC
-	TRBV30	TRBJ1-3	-	CAWSVTGLRNTIYF	TGTGCCTGGAGTGTAACAGGGTTAAGAAACACCATATATTTT
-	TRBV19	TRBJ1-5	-	CASSNPVVSRVTNQPQHF	TGTGCCAGTAGTAACCCAGTTGTTTCTCGGGTTACCAATCAGCCCCAGCATTTT
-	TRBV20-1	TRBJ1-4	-	CSASSGFNVEKLFF	TGCAGTGCTAGTTCCGGGTTCAATGTTGAAAAACTGTTTTTT
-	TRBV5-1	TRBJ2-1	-	CASSSLATSSYNEQFF	TGCGCCAGCTCTTCCCTAGCGACGAGCTCCTACAATGAGCAGTTCTTC
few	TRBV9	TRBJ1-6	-	CASSPLVDSGNSPLHF	TGTGCCAGCAGCCCCTTAGTAGATTCGGGGAATTCACCCCTCCACTTT
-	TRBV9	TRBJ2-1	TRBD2	CASSATSGTYNEQFF	TGTGCCAGCAGCGCTACTAGCGGAACGTACAATGAGCAGTTCTTC
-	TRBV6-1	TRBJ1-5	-	CASSEAWTVSNQPQHF	TGTGCCAGCAGTGAAGCTTGGACAGTATCGAATCAGCCCCAGCATTTT
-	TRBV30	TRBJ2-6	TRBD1	CAWSRGRTYSGANVLTF	TGTGCCTGGAGCAGGGGGCGAACCTACTCTGGGGCCAACGTCCTGACTTTC
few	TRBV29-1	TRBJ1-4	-	CSARAGYGLFF	TGCAGCGCCAGGGCAGGGTATGGACTGTTTTTT
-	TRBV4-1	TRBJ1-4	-	CASSHPGGSNEKLFF	TGCGCCAGCAGCCACCCGGGGGGTTCTAATGAAAAACTGTTTTTT
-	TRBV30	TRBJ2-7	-	CALDRNSYEQYF	TGTGCACTTGACAGGAACTCCTACGAGCAGTACTTC
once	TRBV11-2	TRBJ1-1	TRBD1	CASTQTGVTEAFF	TGTGCCAGCACCCAAACAGGGGTCACTGAAGCTTTCTTT
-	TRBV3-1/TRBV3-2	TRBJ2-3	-	CASSRAPLADTQYF	TGTGCCAGCAGCCGAGCCCCTCTAGCGGATACGCAGTATTTT
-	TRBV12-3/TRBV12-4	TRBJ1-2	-	CASSRQDVYGYTF	TGTGCCAGCAGCCGACAGGACGTCTATGGCTACACCTTC
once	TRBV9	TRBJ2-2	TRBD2	CASSMRLAGVAGELFF	TGTGCCAGCAGCATGAGACTAGCGGGGGTTGCCGGGGAGCTGTTTTTT
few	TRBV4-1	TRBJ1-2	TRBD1	CASSPLLRDRDGYTF	TGCGCCAGCAGCCCGCTATTGAGGGACAGGGATGGCTACACCTTC
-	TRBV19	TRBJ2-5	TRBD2	CASSIGGIETQYF	TGTGCCAGTAGTATCGGGGGGATAGAGACCCAGTACTTC
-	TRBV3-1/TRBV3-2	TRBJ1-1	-	CASSLQVNTEAFF	TGTGCCAGCAGTTTACAGGTGAACACTGAAGCTTTCTTT
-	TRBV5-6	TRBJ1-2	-	CASSLPGRNYGYTF	TGTGCCAGCAGCTTGCCGGGTCGGAACTATGGCTACACCTTC
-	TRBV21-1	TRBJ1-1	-	CASSKGRQMNTEAFF	TGTGCCAGCAGCAAAGGGCGACAGATGAACACTGAAGCTTTCTTT
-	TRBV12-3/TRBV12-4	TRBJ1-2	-	CASSPLGGSGYTF	TGTGCCAGCAGTCCTCTCGGAGGGTCTGGCTACACCTTC
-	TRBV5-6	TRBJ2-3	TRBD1	CASSPGQGLDTQYF	TGTGCCAGCAGCCCGGGACAGGGATTAGATACGCAGTATTTT
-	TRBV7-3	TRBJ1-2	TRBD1	CASSDRGGGYTF	TGTGCCAGCAGCGACAGGGGCGGGGGCTACACCTTC
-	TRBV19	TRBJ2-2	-	CASRFLDNTGELFF	TGTGCCAGTAGATTTCTAGATAACACCGGGGAGCTGTTTTTT
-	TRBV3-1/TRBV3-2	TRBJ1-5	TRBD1	CASSFRDREGQPQHF	TGTGCCAGCAGCTTCCGGGACAGGGAGGGTCAGCCCCAGCATTTT
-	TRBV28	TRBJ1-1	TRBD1	CASSGTARNTEAFF	TGTGCCAGCAGTGGGACAGCAAGAAACACTGAAGCTTTCTTT
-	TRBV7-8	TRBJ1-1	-	CASSRKSGSEAFF	TGTGCCAGCAGCAGGAAGTCCGGGTCTGAAGCTTTCTTT
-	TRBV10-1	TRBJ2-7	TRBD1	CASSESGQGTEQYF	TGCGCCAGCAGTGAGTCGGGACAGGGGACGGAGCAGTACTTC
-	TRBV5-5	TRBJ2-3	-	CASSLEASTTDTQYF	TGTGCCAGCAGCTTGGAGGCTAGCACTACAGATACGCAGTATTTT
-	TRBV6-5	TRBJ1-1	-	CASRRDHGAEAFF	TGTGCCAGCAGGAGGGATCACGGGGCTGAAGCTTTCTTT
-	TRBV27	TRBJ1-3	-	CASSPGSYSGNTIYF	TGTGCCAGCAGCCCCGGGTCCTACTCTGGAAACACCATATATTTT
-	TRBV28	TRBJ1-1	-	CASTLLRGARVSAFF	TGTGCCAGCACTCTACTTCGGGGGGCGCGAGTATCGGCTTTCTTT
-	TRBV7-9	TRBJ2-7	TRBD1	CASSRTGGSYEQYF	TGTGCCAGCAGCAGGACAGGAGGCTCCTACGAGCAGTACTTC
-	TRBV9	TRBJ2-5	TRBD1	CASSVAGRGLQETQYF	TGTGCCAGCAGCGTAGCAGGCAGGGGGCTACAAGAGACCCAGTACTTC
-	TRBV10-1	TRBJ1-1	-	CASSEEANTEAFF	TGCGCCAGCAGTGAGGAAGCGAACACTGAAGCTTTCTTT
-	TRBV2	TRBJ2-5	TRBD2	CASSWTSGGGETQYF	TGTGCCAGCAGTTGGACTAGCGGAGGGGGAGAGACCCAGTACTTC
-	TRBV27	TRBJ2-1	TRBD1	CASSPKRTGGPTQLGEQFF	TGTGCCAGCAGTCCCAAAAGGACAGGGGGCCCAACACAATTGGGTGAGCAGTTCTTC
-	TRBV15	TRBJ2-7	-	CASGGNPYEQYF	TGTGCCTCCGGGGGTAATCCCTACGAGCAGTACTTC
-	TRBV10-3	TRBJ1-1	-	CAIRTTENTEAFF	TGTGCCATCAGGACGACAGAGAACACTGAAGCTTTCTTT
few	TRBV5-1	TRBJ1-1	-	CASSLGAGSEAFF	TGCGCCAGCAGCTTGGGGGCAGGGTCTGAAGCTTTCTTT
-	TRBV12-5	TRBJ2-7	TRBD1	CASGSYDREGEQYF	TGTGCTAGTGGTTCCTACGACAGGGAAGGCGAGCAGTACTTC